This T cell receptor (beta chain) was observed in a study of blood T cells in healthy people across ages (dated by TCRdb to the mid-2010s). As for the study more broadly: In model experiments, roughly one uniquely barcoded TCR beta cDNA molecule per two T cells was captured by template switching. The study measured age-related changes in TCR beta repertoire diversity using deep sequencing normalized with unique cDNA molecular identifiers. The donors were divided into four age groups: young (average around 15 years), middle-aged (approximately 39), aged (about 62) and long-lived (approximately 74). To avoid experimental bias, donors of different ages were spread randomly across the sequencing lanes. The study analyzed two additional independent replicas of 1 million unique cDNA reads from the same blood draw for two donors, one aged 18 to 29 and one aged 80 or older.

Between the V and J ends, shortened by 5 bases and 4 bases respectively, the junction contains 15 bases. The germline V gene gives CDR1 as SGHTA and CDR2 as FQGNSA. Counted from cysteine to phenylalanine, this CDR3 has 15 amino acids. Only the CDR3 part of the read is kept: 45 bases, read in frame from the first base. Libraries were built with 5' RACE. The listed sequencing device is Illumina HiSeq 2500. A second roughly 7 to 11 cycle PCR used a sample-barcoded 5' primer and a J-beta primer mix. A unique molecular identifier was introduced onto each TCR beta cDNA molecule by a template-switch 5' adaptor carrying 12 random nucleotides. Each sample yielded at least 2.5 million CDR3-containing paired-end reads. The Mint cDNA synthesis kit, primed by a TRBC-specific oligonucleotide, was used to synthesize first-strand cDNA from all RNA. Following uracil-DNA glycosylase treatment, a first 18-cycle PCR with universal primers M1SS and BC2_uni_R was performed on all cDNA. The study's processing was this. Normalization of each sample was performed by random selection of 1 million high-quality reads, each carrying a distinct molecular identifier. Reads with shared molecular identifiers were discarded instead of being binned into consensus sequences. MiTCR, with a Q25 quality threshold and the strictest error-elimination algorithm, was used for CDR3 identification, clonotype clustering and error correction. A nonparametric unseen species model with Euler transformation was used to estimate a lower bound on total TCR beta diversity. TCRdb redid the processing of the public reads, applying fastp at Q25 and MiXCR, and retained in-frame beta chains. One record per CDR3 amino acid sequence lists the most common genes and DNA. V and J calls and clone size were set by TCRdb, not the authors. The sample has about 580,000 distinct CDR3 sequences on record, around 48% of them singletons. About 26% of the sample goes to the ten largest clones.

What the work shows at the level of the full study, not this receptor alone: Estimates of total diversity from one million sequenced T cells were regarded as lower bounds and underestimates. Observed TCR beta diversity correlated strongly with the percentage of naive T cells measured by flow cytometry. Because profiling used bulk unsorted PBMCs, naive and antigen-experienced compartments could not be compared conclusively. As age increased, observed TCR beta diversity per million T cells dropped in a roughly linear way, and a significant reduction was already evident by age 40. Compared with the aged group, more naive CD4+ T cells, fewer expanded clones and increased TCR diversity were shown by the long-lived group, suggesting age selection. Because donor CMV infection status was unknown, age-related changes in expanded clonotypes were potentially confounded.

The donors were roughly 40 Caucasian individuals from Russia, aged roughly 6 to 100 years, who were systemically healthy. Approximately 11 milliliters of peripheral blood were drawn from each donor into EDTA-treated Vacutainer tubes. PBMCs were isolated by Ficoll-Paque density-gradient centrifugation, with at least 6 million obtained per sample. Total RNA, at least 6 micrograms per sample, was extracted from PBMCs with Trizol reagent. For every donor, flow cytometry on a PBMC aliquot measured the percentage of naive CD45RAhigh/CD27high T cells. With regard to this clonotype: The specificity of this receptor is unknown. No base-level quality is on record; no much larger clone is a single base apart.

The chain couples TRBV7-2 to TRBJ2-1; D gene: possibly TRBD1, on 5 matching bases. The sequenced material came from blood. The TCR was taken from a man older than 75 in good health. The CDR3 reads as follows: CASSHALGRYNEQFF. The DNA sequence is as follows: TGTGCCAGCAGCCACGCCCTGGGGCGATACAATGAGCAGTTCTTC.